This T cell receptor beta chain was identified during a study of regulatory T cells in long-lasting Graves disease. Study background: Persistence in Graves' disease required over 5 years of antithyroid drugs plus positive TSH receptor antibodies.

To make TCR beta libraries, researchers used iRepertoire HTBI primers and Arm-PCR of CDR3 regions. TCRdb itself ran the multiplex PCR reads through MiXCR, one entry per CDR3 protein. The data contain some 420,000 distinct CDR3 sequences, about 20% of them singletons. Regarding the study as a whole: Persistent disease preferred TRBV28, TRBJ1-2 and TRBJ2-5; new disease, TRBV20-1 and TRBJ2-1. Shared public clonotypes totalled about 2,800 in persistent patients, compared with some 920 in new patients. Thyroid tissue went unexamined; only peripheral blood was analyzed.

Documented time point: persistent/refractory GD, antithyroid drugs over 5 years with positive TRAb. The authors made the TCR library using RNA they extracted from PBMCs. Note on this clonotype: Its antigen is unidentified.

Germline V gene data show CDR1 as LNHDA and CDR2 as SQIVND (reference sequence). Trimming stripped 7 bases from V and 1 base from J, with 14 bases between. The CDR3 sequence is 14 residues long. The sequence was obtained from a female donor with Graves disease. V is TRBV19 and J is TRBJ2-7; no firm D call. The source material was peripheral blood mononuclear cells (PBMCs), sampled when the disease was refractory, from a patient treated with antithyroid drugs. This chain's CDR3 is CASKSAVSSYEQYF. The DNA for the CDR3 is TGTGCCAGTAAATCCGCAGTATCGTCCTACGAGCAGTACTTC.